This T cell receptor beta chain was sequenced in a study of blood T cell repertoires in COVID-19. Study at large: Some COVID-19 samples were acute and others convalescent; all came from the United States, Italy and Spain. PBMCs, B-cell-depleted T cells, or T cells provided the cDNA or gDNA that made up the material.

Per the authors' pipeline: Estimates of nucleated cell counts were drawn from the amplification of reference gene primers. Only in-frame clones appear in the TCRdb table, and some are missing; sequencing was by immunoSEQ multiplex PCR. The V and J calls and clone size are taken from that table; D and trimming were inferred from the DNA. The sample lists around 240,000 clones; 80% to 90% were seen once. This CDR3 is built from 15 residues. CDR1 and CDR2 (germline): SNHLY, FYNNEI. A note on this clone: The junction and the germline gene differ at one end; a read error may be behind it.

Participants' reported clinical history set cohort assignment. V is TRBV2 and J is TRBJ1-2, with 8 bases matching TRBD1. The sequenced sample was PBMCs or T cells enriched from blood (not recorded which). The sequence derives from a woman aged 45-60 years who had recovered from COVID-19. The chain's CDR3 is CASSEDRGGMGGYTF. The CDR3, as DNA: TGTGCCAGCAGCGAAGACAGGGGTGGGATGGGCGGCTACACCTTC. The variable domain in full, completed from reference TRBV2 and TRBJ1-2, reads EPEVTQTPSHQVTQMGQEVILRCVPISNHLYFYWYRQILGQKVEFLVSFYNNEISEKSEIFDDQFSVERPDGSNFTLKIRSTKLEDSAMYFCASSEDRGGMGGYTFGSGTRLTVV.